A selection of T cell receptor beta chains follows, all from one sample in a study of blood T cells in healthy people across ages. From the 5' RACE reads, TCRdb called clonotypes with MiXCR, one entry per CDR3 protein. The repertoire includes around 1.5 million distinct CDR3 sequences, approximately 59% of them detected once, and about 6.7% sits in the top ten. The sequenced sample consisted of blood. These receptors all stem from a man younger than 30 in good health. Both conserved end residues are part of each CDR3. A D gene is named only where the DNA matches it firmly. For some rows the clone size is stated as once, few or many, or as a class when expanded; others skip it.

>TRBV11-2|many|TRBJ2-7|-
TGCGCCAGCAGCTTGGAGGGTTTCTACGAGCAGTACTTC
CASSLEGFYEQYF
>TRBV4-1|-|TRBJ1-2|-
TGCGCCAGCAGCCAAGGTATGGGACAAAGTTATGGCTACACCTTC
CASSQGMGQSYGYTF
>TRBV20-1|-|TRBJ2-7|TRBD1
TGCAGTGCTCCGGGACAGGGGAGCTCCTACGAGCAGTACTTC
CSAPGQGSSYEQYF
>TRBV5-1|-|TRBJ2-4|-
TGCGCCAGCAGCTCGTGGTGGGGGGACATTCAGTACTTC
CASSSWWGDIQYF
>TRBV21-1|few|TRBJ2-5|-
TGTGCCAGCAGCAAAGTCACCCTTCAAGAGACCCAGTACTTC
CASSKVTLQETQYF
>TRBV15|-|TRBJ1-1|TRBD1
TGTGCCACCAGCACGGACAGGGGCGCTGAAGCTTTCTTT
CATSTDRGAEAFF
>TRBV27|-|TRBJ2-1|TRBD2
TGTGCCAGCAGTCCCGGCGGGACTAGAAATAATGAGCAGTTCTTC
CASSPGGTRNNEQFF
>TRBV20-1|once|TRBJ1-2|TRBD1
TGCAGTGCTAGAGACCTGGACAGGGTTAACTATGGCTACACCTTC
CSARDLDRVNYGYTF
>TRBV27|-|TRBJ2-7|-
TGTGCCAGCAGCGAGAGAACCGGGACATTTTACGAGCAGTACTTC
CASSERTGTFYEQYF
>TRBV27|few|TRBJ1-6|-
TGTGCCAGCAGTTTACCTTATAGCAATTCACCCCTCCACTTT
CASSLPYSNSPLHF
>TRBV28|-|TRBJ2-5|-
TGTGCCAGCAGCATCATACCGGGACGGGCTAGTCAGCAGTACTTC
CASSIIPGRASQQYF
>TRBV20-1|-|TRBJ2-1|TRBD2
TGCAGTGCTAGTCGTGGGAGGGCCTTCTACAATGAGCAGTTCTTC
CSASRGRAFYNEQFF
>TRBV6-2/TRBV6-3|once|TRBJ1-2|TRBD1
TGTGCCAGCAGCCAAACTCACTACAGGGGCAGGGGCTATGGCTACACCTTC
CASSQTHYRGRGYGYTF
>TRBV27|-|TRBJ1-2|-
TGTGCCAGCAGTCCGCAGGGGACCACAGCTAACTATGGCTACACCTTC
CASSPQGTTANYGYTF
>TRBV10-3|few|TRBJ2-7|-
TGTGCCATCCGGGGGTTGGCGACCTACGAGCAGTACTTC
CAIRGLATYEQYF
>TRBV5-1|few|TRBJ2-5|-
TGCGCCAGCAGCTTGAACCGAGGGACCCAGTACTTC
CASSLNRGTQYF
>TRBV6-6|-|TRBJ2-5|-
TGTGCCACCCGGTGGGACCAAGAGACCCAGTACTTC
CATRWDQETQYF
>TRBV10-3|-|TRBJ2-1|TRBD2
TGTGCCATCAAGAAGACTAGCGCCGCGACGGATGAGCAGTTCTTC
CAIKKTSAATDEQFF
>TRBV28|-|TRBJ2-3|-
TGTGCCAGCAGTGGGGCCTTTGGCGGGATCACAGATACGCAGTATTTT
CASSGAFGGITDTQYF
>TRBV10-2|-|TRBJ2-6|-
TGCGCCAGCAGCAGCGGCACAGTCCTCCTCGGGGCCAACGTCCTGACTTTC
CASSSGTVLLGANVLTF
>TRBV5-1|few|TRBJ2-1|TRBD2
TGCGCCAGCAGCCCCCAGACTAGCGGGGTACACAATGAGCAGTTCTTC
CASSPQTSGVHNEQFF
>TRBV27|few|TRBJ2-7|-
TGTGCCAGCAGTTTGGAGGGACAGAGCTCCTACGAGCAGTACTTC
CASSLEGQSSYEQYF
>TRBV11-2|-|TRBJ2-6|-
TGTGCCAGCAGCTCAAAAGGGGGGGCTGGGGCCAACGTCCTGACTTTC
CASSSKGGAGANVLTF
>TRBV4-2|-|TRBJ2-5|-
TGTGCCAGCAGCCAAGATGAGTACCAAGAGACCCAGTACTTC
CASSQDEYQETQYF
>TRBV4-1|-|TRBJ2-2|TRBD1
TGCGCCAGCAGCCAACACCCGGGGACAGGGGTCGGGGAGCTGTTTTTT
CASSQHPGTGVGELFF
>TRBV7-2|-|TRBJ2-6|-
TGTGCCAGCAGCTTTTTGGGCCTCACTATGGGGGCCAACGTCCTGACTTTC
CASSFLGLTMGANVLTF
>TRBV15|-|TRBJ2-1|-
TGTGCCACCAGCAGACGCCGGGACTCCCCTTCCGAGCAGTTCTTC
CATSRRRDSPSEQFF
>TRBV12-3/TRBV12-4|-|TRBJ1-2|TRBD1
TGTGCCAGCAGCATTGGGGGGGGACAGGGGAGGAATGGCTACACCTTC
CASSIGGGQGRNGYTF
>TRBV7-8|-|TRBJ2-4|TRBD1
TGTGCCAGCAGCTCGGACAGGACCAGGGAGGCCAAAAACATTCAGTACTTC
CASSSDRTREAKNIQYF
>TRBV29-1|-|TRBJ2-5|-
TGCAGCGCCGCCCGCCGGGACTCGACAGAGACCCAGTACTTC
CSAARRDSTETQYF
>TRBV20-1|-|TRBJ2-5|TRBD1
TGCAGTGCTAGACCGGGACAGGGCCCCTCCGGGCAGTACTTC
CSARPGQGPSGQYF
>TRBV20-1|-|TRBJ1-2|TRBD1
TGCAGTGCTCGTCGACAGGGGCGATATGGCTACACCTTC
CSARRQGRYGYTF
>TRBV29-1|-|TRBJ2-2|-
TGCAGCGTCTCCCCCTCTCTGAACACCGGGGAGCTGTTTTTT
CSVSPSLNTGELFF
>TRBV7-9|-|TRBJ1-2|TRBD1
TGTGCCACCCCCGGGACAGGGGGATATACGGGTGGCTACACCTTC
CATPGTGGYTGGYTF
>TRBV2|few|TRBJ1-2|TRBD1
TGTGCCAGCAGTGTAGGACAGGCCCTCTATGGCTACACCTTC
CASSVGQALYGYTF
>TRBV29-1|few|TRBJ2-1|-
TGCAGCGTTGCTCTCTCCTACAATGAGCAGTTCTTC
CSVALSYNEQFF
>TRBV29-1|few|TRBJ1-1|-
TGCAGCGTTGAAGGGGGGTCGGCTGAAGCTTTCTTT
CSVEGGSAEAFF
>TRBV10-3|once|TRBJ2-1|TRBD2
TGTGCCATCAGGGGGGGACTAGCGGACAATGAGCGGTTCTTC
CAIRGGLADNERFF
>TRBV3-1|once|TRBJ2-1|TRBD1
TGTGCCAGCAGCTACTACAGGGGAGATGAGCAGTTCTTC
CASSYYRGDEQFF
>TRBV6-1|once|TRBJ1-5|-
TGTGCCACGAGCGGGGTAGGGTATAGCAATCAGCCCCAGCATTTT
CATSGVGYSNQPQHF
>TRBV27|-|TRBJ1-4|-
TGTGCCAGCAAGGACCAAAGAGGAAAACTGTTTTTT
CASKDQRGKLFF
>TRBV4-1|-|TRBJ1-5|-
TGCGCCAGCAGCCAAGACCAGGGTTTGAGTCAGCCCCAGCATTTT
CASSQDQGLSQPQHF
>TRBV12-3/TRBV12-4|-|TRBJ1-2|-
TGTGCCACCAGCTCCCCTCGTTATAGTGGGGCGGGCTATGGCTACACCTTC
CATSSPRYSGAGYGYTF
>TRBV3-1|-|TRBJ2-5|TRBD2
TGTGCCAGCAGCCAAAAAGGACTAGCGGGAGAGGGACCGGAGACCCAGTACTTC
CASSQKGLAGEGPETQYF
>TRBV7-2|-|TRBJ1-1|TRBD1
TGTGCCAGCAGCGCTCCGCAGGGGGTAGAGGGGAAAGCTTTCTTT
CASSAPQGVEGKAFF
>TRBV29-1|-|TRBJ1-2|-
TGCAGCGTCCCACCGGGCTACACCTTC
CSVPPGYTF
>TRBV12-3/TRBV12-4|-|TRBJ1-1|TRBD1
TGTGCCAGCAGCCGTACAGGGGTTGAAGCTTTCTTT
CASSRTGVEAFF
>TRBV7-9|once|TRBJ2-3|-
TGTGCCAGCAGCCCCGAGTTCTTGTATACGCAGTATTTT
CASSPEFLYTQYF
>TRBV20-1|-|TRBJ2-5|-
TGCAGTGCTAGAGGGGCGGGCAAAGAGACCCAGTACTTC
CSARGAGKETQYF
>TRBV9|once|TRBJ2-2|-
TGTGCCAGCAGCGTAGATGGCGGTAACACCGGGGAGCTGTTTTTT
CASSVDGGNTGELFF
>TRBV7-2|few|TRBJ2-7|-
TGTGCCAGCAGCAACTCTGTGTCACACGCCTACGAGCAGTACTTC
CASSNSVSHAYEQYF